A selection of T cell receptor beta chains follows, all from one sample in a study of identifying expanded T cells in peripheral blood. This table comes from immunoSEQ multiplex PCR, and its TCRdb copy is limited to in-frame clones, with some not included. The sample contains around 82,000 clones, 84% of which appear only once. Material for sequencing was blood. The receptors originated from a person aged 18 to 75 in good health. Each CDR3 is given with its conserved first and last residue. The D gene is left open where the match is weak. For some rows the clone size is stated as once, few or many, or as a class when expanded; others skip it.

. | TRBJ2-7 | TRBV15 | TRBD1 | CATSRDRGLYEQYF | TGTGCCACCAGCAGGGACAGGGGGCTCTACGAGCAGTACTTC
. | TRBJ2-1 | TRBV7-2 | TRBD1 | CASSFTGGAYNEQFF | TGTGCCAGCAGCTTTACAGGGGGCGCCTACAATGAGCAGTTCTTC
. | TRBJ2-3 | TRBV11-1 | . | CASSLGGEYTDTQYF | TGTGCCAGCAGCCTTGGAGGCGAGTACACAGATACGCAGTATTTT
. | TRBJ2-5 | TRBV9 | . | CASSEVRGGIQETQYF | TGTGCCAGCAGCGAAGTCCGCGGGGGCATCCAAGAGACCCAGTACTTC
. | TRBJ1-1 | TRBV19 | TRBD1 | CASGIGTGFVGGTEAFF | TGTGCCAGTGGAATCGGGACAGGGTTTGTTGGGGGCACTGAAGCTTTCTTT
. | TRBJ1-5 | TRBV10-3 | . | CAISDSNQGSQPQHF | TGTGCCATCAGTGACAGCAATCAGGGGTCCCAGCCCCAGCATTTT
. | TRBJ1-1 | TRBV5-5 | . | CASSPGHVNTEAFF | TGTGCCAGCAGCCCGGGACACGTGAACACTGAAGCTTTCTTT
. | TRBJ2-7 | TRBV10-3 | TRBD1 | CAISEDTGVRFSEQYF | TGTGCCATCAGCGAAGATACAGGGGTCAGATTTTCCGAGCAGTACTTC
. | TRBJ1-5 | TRBV7-2 | . | CASSTDTGSNQPQHF | TGTGCCAGCAGCACTGATACCGGCAGCAATCAGCCCCAGCATTTT
. | TRBJ1-2 | TRBV28 | TRBD1 | CASRGQPEYTF | TGTGCCAGCAGGGGACAGCCTGAATACACCTTC
. | TRBJ1-5 | TRBV6-6 | TRBD1 | CASRATGGNQPQHF | TGTGCCAGCAGGGCTACAGGGGGGAATCAGCCCCAGCATTTT
. | TRBJ2-7 | TRBV14 | TRBD1 | CASSQGHRGHKVPFYEQYF | TGTGCCAGCAGCCAGGGACACAGGGGTCATAAGGTGCCCTTCTACGAGCAGTACTTC
. | TRBJ2-7 | TRBV7-9 | . | CASSWGHYEQYF | TGTGCCAGCAGCTGGGGACACTACGAGCAGTACTTC
. | TRBJ2-4 | TRBV7-9 | TRBD1 | CASSPGTENSYF | TGTGCCAGCAGCCCGGGGACAGAAAATAGCTACTTC
. | TRBJ2-3 | TRBV27 | TRBD2 | CASSQQREGDTQYF | TGTGCCAGCAGCCAACAGCGGGAGGGAGATACGCAGTATTTT
once | TRBJ2-3 | TRBV29-1 | TRBD1 | CSVEATGADTQYF | TGCAGCGTTGAGGCGACAGGGGCGGATACGCAGTATTTT
. | TRBJ2-5 | TRBV19 | . | CASSQWPSQETQYF | TGTGCCAGTAGTCAGTGGCCCTCCCAAGAGACCCAGTACTTC
. | TRBJ2-5 | TRBV9 | . | CASSVDRGALETQYF | TGTGCCAGCAGCGTAGATCGGGGGGCTCTGGAGACCCAGTACTTC
. | TRBJ2-1 | TRBV20-1 | . | CSARADEQFF | TGCAGTGCTAGAGCCGATGAGCAGTTCTTC
. | TRBJ1-1 | TRBV5-1 | TRBD1 | CASSLGQANTEAFF | TGCGCCAGCAGCTTAGGACAGGCGAACACTGAAGCTTTCTTT
. | TRBJ2-1 | TRBV18 | . | CASSPPSAGTYNEQFF | TGTGCCAGCTCACCTCCCTCCGCAGGAACCTACAATGAGCAGTTCTTC
once | TRBJ1-5 | TRBV4-1 | . | CASSQGGFLNQPQHF | TGCGCCAGCAGCCAAGGGGGTTTTCTCAATCAGCCCCAGCATTTT
once | TRBJ2-3 | TRBV29-1 | . | CSTGEGGTDTQYF | TGCAGCACTGGGGAAGGGGGCACAGATACGCAGTATTTT
. | TRBJ2-1 | TRBV5-4 | TRBD2 | CASSLVGLAGGNEQFF | TGTGCCAGCAGCTTGGTTGGACTAGCGGGAGGTAATGAGCAGTTCTTC
. | TRBJ2-2 | TRBV9 | TRBD2 | CASRREGNTGELFF | TGTGCCAGCAGGAGGGAGGGAAACACCGGGGAGCTGTTTTTT
. | TRBJ1-1 | TRBV5-6 | . | CASSFTGRTEAFF | TGTGCCAGCAGCTTTACAGGGCGGACTGAAGCTTTCTTT
. | TRBJ1-3 | TRBV4-1 | . | CASSQDRGRGSGNTIYF | TGCGCCAGCAGCCAAGATCGGGGCAGGGGCTCTGGAAACACCATATATTTT
. | TRBJ2-1 | TRBV23-1 | . | CASSQSGRGRNEQFF | TGCGCCAGCAGTCAATCGGGCAGGGGTCGCAATGAGCAGTTCTTC
. | TRBJ2-7 | TRBV10-3 | TRBD2 | CAISEREGPYEQYF | TGTGCCATCAGTGAGCGGGAGGGCCCTTACGAGCAGTACTTC
. | TRBJ2-7 | TRBV4-2 | . | CASSPSQIPYEQYF | TGTGCCAGCAGCCCATCCCAGATCCCCTACGAGCAGTACTTC
. | TRBJ1-2 | TRBV5-1 | . | CASSLASAGGEGYTF | TGCGCCAGCAGCTTGGCCTCAGCGGGGGGCGAAGGCTACACCTTC
. | TRBJ2-1 | TRBV2 | . | CASRGNGNEQFF | TGTGCCAGCAGAGGAAATGGTAATGAGCAGTTCTTC
few | TRBJ1-4 | TRBV13 | TRBD1 | CASSSRQGASGNEKLFF | TGTGCCAGCAGCTCCAGACAGGGGGCATCGGGTAATGAAAAACTGTTTTTT
. | TRBJ2-5 | TRBV7-6 | . | CASSFLETQYF | TGTGCCAGCAGCTTTTTGGAGACCCAGTACTTC
. | TRBJ1-1 | TRBV7-2 | . | CASSLSDRTEAFF | TGTGCCAGCAGCTTGTCAGATCGCACTGAAGCTTTCTTT
. | TRBJ2-2 | TRBV15 | . | CATSRDRGQYTGELFF | TGTGCCACCAGCAGAGATCGCGGGCAGTACACCGGGGAGCTGTTTTTT
. | TRBJ2-5 | TRBV5-1 | . | CASSLGGVGETQYF | TGCGCCAGCAGTTTAGGGGGAGTGGGAGAGACCCAGTACTTC
. | TRBJ1-1 | TRBV9 | . | CASSVSAVPNTEAFF | TGTGCCAGCAGCGTTTCAGCAGTGCCGAACACTGAAGCTTTCTTT
. | TRBJ2-3 | TRBV21-1 | . | CASSKFPGQGYTDTQYF | TGTGCCAGCAGCAAATTCCCGGGACAGGGATACACAGATACGCAGTATTTT
. | TRBJ1-2 | TRBV29-1 | TRBD1 | CSVEAGGQGAFSGYTF | TGCAGCGTTGAAGCTGGAGGACAGGGGGCGTTTAGCGGCTACACCTTC
few | TRBJ2-7 | TRBV5-3 | TRBD2 | CASSSPGSGVEQYF | TGTGCCAGCAGTTCCCCGGGAAGCGGGGTCGAGCAGTACTTC
. | TRBJ2-1 | TRBV6-6 | . | CASDRDVSTNEQFF | TGTGCCAGCGACCGGGACGTTTCAACCAATGAGCAGTTCTTC
. | TRBJ2-1 | TRBV11-2 | . | CASSLVTGTNEQFF | TGTGCCAGCAGCTTAGTGACTGGGACCAATGAGCAGTTCTTC
once | TRBJ2-1 | TRBV7-7 | TRBD2 | CASSLDGRAYNEQFF | TGTGCTAGCAGCTTAGACGGGAGGGCCTACAATGAGCAGTTCTTC
. | TRBJ2-5 | TRBV2 | . | CASSRAVQETQYF | TGTGCCAGCAGTCGGGCAGTCCAAGAGACCCAGTACTTC
. | TRBJ1-2 | TRBV18 | . | CASSPPAGSGYTF | TGTGCCAGCTCACCACCGGCAGGCAGTGGCTACACCTTC
once | TRBJ2-7 | TRBV1 | . | CTSSRSNEQYF | TGCACCAGCAGCCGTAGCAACGAGCAGTACTTC
once | TRBJ2-5 | TRBV29-1 | . | CSILRGRQETQYF | TGCAGTATTCTACGGGGGCGCCAAGAGACCCAGTACTTC